These 27 T cell receptor beta chains share one sample of origin, sequenced in a study of memory B cells and T cells in multiple sclerosis. Generated by immunoSEQ multiplex PCR, the TCRdb table keeps only in-frame clones and is missing some. The sample carries fewer than 9,500 clones, about 60% recorded once. The material sequenced was memory (CD45RO+) CD8+ T cells from blood. These receptors came from a human donor with multiple sclerosis.

The chain has TRBV2 and TRBJ2-3; no clear D. The ends were cut back, 7 bases at V and 5 bases at J, with 16 bases in the middle. The CDR3 extends over 14 amino acids. CDR1 and CDR2 from the germline V gene are SNHLY and FYNNEI. The CDR3 protein is CASTRAPVGDTQYF. DNA for the CDR3: TGTGCCAGCACGCGAGCCCCCGTCGGAGATACGCAGTATTTT.

This clone was picked up a small number of times. The chain employs TRBV6-1 and TRBJ2-7, with no clear D. V lost 6 bases and J lost 8, with 20 bases in between. Germline loops: CDR1 MNHNS, CDR2 SASEGT. The CDR3 consists of 14 residues. The CDR3 region is CASSNTPRGGQQYF. CDR3 bases: TGTGCCAGCAGCAACACCCCCAGAGGTGGTCAGCAGTACTTC.

V usage is TRBV28 and J usage is TRBJ1-1, with 12 bases aligning to TRBD1. Germline CDR1 MDHEN, CDR2 SYDVKM. This CDR3 has 14 amino acids. V gave up 10 bases and J gave up 4 bases; unmatched junction bases: 7. CDR3 DNA sequence: TGTGCCACCGGGACAGGGGGCTTGGTCACTGAAGCTTTCTTT. Translated: CATGTGGLVTEAFF.

This clone was seen a single time. The chain couples TRBV4-2 to TRBJ2-5; tentatively, D is TRBD2 (5 bases). The germline V gene encodes CDR1 LGHNA and CDR2 YNFKEQ. The CDR3 sequence is 15 residues long. The germline V and J ends were trimmed by 2 bases and 3 bases, with 13 bases remaining between them. The CDR3 protein is CASSQPQAGEETQYF. The CDR3, as DNA: TGTGCCAGCAGCCAACCCCAGGCGGGCGAAGAGACCCAGTACTTC.

This clone was counted once. V usage is TRBV6-4 and J usage is TRBJ2-2, with 9 nucleotides matching TRBD2. The CDR3 is 15 amino acids. CDR1 MRHNA and CDR2 SNTAGT come from the germline V gene. The V segment lost 4 bases and the J segment 0 bases; nucleotides outside the gene matches: 0. CDR3 in DNA: TGTGCCAGCAGTGCTAGCGGGGCGAACACCGGGGAGCTGTTTTTT. This encodes CASSASGANTGELFF.

V and J are TRBV29-1 and TRBJ2-7; 9 bases map to TRBD2. The V gene end was trimmed by 2 bases and the J gene end by 4 bases; junction bases not matched to a gene: 3. CDR1 is SQVTM, CDR2 ANQGSEA, per germline. The CDR3 spans 13 residues. The CDR3 sequence: CSVESSGGYEQYF. In DNA, the CDR3 is TGCAGCGTTGAATCCAGCGGGGGGTACGAGCAGTACTTC.

This clone is labeled as medium-sized. The chain carries TRBV21-1 and TRBJ1-1; the table names TRBD1, a call not compared with the DNA. TRBV21-1 is a known pseudogene. This CDR3 has 15 residues. The DNA for the CDR3 is TGTGCCAGCAGCAAAGAAGGGGGCATGAACACTGAAGCTTTCTTT. This encodes CASSKEGGMNTEAFF.

The chain recombines TRBV4-1 with TRBJ1-1; the D gene is possibly TRBD1 (6 bases). Per the germline V gene, CDR1 is MGHRA and CDR2 is YSYEKL. The CDR3 consists of 14 residues. V was clipped by 3 bases and J by 6 bases, with 14 bases between them. CDR3 bases: TGCGCCAGCAGCCAGAGCCCCGGGACACCTGAAGCTTTCTTT. This encodes CASSQSPGTPEAFF.

V and J are TRBV28 and TRBJ2-1; D unclear. Germline CDR1 reads MDHEN; CDR2 reads SYDVKM. V dropped 3 bases and J dropped 10 bases, with 16 bases sitting between them. The CDR3 sequence is 14 residues long. Here the CDR3 reads CASSLGLVGREQFF. The DNA of the CDR3 is TGTGCCAGCAGTTTGGGTCTAGTCGGCCGAGAGCAGTTCTTC.

In this sample, this clone turned up once. In nucleotides, the CDR3 is TGTGCCAGCAGCTTGGCCCGAATTGGGGAGCTGTTTTTT. The encoded protein is CASSLARIGELFF. This chain links TRBV11-3 with TRBJ2-2; D call uncertain. Germline V gene sequence: CDR1 SGHNT, CDR2 YENEEA. The CDR3 is 13 residues long. Trimming took 3 bases from V and 8 from J, leaving 10 bases between them.

The chain employs TRBV30 and TRBJ1-1; D is uncertain. Germline values: CDR1 GTSNPN, CDR2 SVGIG (reference sequence). Trimming removed 0 bases from V and 3 bases from J, with 8 bases in between. The CDR3 runs 13 residues. In DNA, the CDR3 is TGTGCCTGGAGTGTTACTGCGGACACTGAAGCTTTCTTT. Its protein is CAWSVTADTEAFF.

The DNA of the CDR3 is TGTGCCAGCAGCTTAGGCGCTAGCGGGAGGACAGATACGCAGTATTTT. This translates into CASSLGASGRTDTQYF. The J gene is TRBJ2-3, the V gene TRBV11-2, with 11 bases identical to TRBD2. The V segment lost 1 base and the J segment 3 bases; nucleotides outside the gene matches: 3. Germline V gene lookup returns CDR1 SGHAT and CDR2 FQNNGV. The CDR3 has 16 residues.

Comments on this clone: A junction end diverges from the germline sequence, so it may reflect a read error. The rearrangement uses TRBV6-1 and TRBJ2-7, with TRBD1 identical over 9 bases. This CDR3 spans 15 amino acids. The V gene's germline CDR1 is MNHNS and CDR2 SASEGT. The CDR3 protein is CASGEGTGSANEQYF. The CDR3, as DNA: TGTGCCAGCGGTGAAGGGACAGGGTCGGCCAACGAGCAGTACTTC.

The genes are TRBV7-2 and TRBJ1-1; 8 nucleotides agree with TRBD1. The CDR3 contains 15 residues. V shed 2 bases, J shed 7 bases, and the junction held 9 bases outside the gene matches. Germline loops: CDR1 SGHTA, CDR2 FQGNSA. The CDR3 bases are TGTGCCAGCAGCTTATTAAGCCAGGGGGCTGGTGAAGCTTTCTTT. It specifies CASSLLSQGAGEAFF.

The table lists this clone with a few counts. The rearrangement joins TRBV25-1 to TRBJ2-7, with a weak D call TRBD2 (5 bases). The CDR3 covers 12 residues. V lost 4 bases to trimming and J lost 4 bases, with 8 bases between them. The germline V gene encodes CDR1 MGHDK and CDR2 SYGVNS. The CDR3 nucleotides read TGTGCCAGCAGTGTTCGGGGTTACGAGCAGTACTTC. As protein: CASSVRGYEQYF.

CDR3 protein: CASSYEVRGQGGAFF. CDR3 DNA sequence: TGTGCCAGCAGTTACGAGGTCAGGGGGCAAGGAGGGGCTTTCTTT. V gene TRBV6-6 combines with J gene TRBJ1-1; 8 positions agree with TRBD1. Per the germline V gene, CDR1 is MNHNY and CDR2 is SVGAGI (reference sequence). The CDR3 consists of 15 residues. V shed 2 bases, J shed 11 bases, and the junction held 13 bases outside the gene matches.

CDR3 nucleotides: TGTGCCAGCAGTGACACTGGCGGGAGCACAGATACGCAGTATTTT. It yields the protein CASSDTGGSTDTQYF. V and J are TRBV6-4 and TRBJ2-3; D possibly corresponds to TRBD2 (5 bases). Between the trimmed V and J ends, which lost 2 bases and 0 bases, there was a span of 9 bases. Germline CDR1 reads MRHNA; CDR2 reads SNTAGT. The CDR3 covers 15 residues.

This chain connects TRBV4-1 to TRBJ1-5; no definite D call. Trimming cost V 3 bases and J 3 bases, with 6 bases left between them. Looked up from germline, CDR1 is MGHRA and CDR2 is YSYEKL. This CDR3 has 13 amino acids. CDR3 sequence: CASSHGPNQPQHF. The CDR3, as DNA: TGCGCCAGCAGCCATGGCCCCAATCAGCCCCAGCATTTT.

This clone has just one count. The genes are TRBV29-1 and TRBJ2-1, with 7 bases fitting TRBD1. Germline-derived CDR1 and CDR2 are SQVTM and ANQGSEA. The CDR3 is 15 residues long. Trimming cost V 0 bases and J 5 bases; bases outside gene matches: 7. The CDR3 region has the DNA TGCAGCGTTGAAGATCAAGACAGGGTGGACAATGAGCAGTTCTTC. Protein product: CSVEDQDRVDNEQFF.

The table lists this clone with a few counts. The CDR3 DNA is TGTGCCAGCAGCTCAGCGGGAGCTCTCTACGAGCAGTACTTC. Protein sequence: CASSSAGALYEQYF. The rearrangement links TRBV11-1 to TRBJ2-7, with TRBD2 matching over 8 bases. This CDR3 spans 14 amino acids. CDR1 SGHAT and CDR2 FQDESV come from the germline V gene (reference sequence). J lost 3 bases, V lost 4 bases, and 5 bases had no gene match.

The DNA for the CDR3 is TGTGCCAGCAGCCCTATCGTGCGGGAATGGGATTGGGCCACTGAAGCTTTCTTT. Its translation is CASSPIVREWDWATEAFF. The chain couples TRBV7-9 to TRBJ1-1; D remains ambiguous. This CDR3 spans 18 amino acids. Trimming took off 5 bases at V and 4 bases at J, with 26 bases between the two ends. In germline, CDR1 is SEHNR, CDR2 FQNEAQ (reference sequence).

The V call is TRBV7-3, the J call TRBJ2-1; 7 bases map to TRBD2. The V gene end was trimmed by 8 bases and the J gene end by 3 bases; junction bases not matched to a gene: 7. The CDR3 covers 14 residues. Germline-derived CDR1 and CDR2 are SGHTA and FQGTGA. CDR3 loop: CASAPGGGYNEQFF. CDR3 bases: TGTGCCAGCGCCCCGGGCGGGGGCTACAATGAGCAGTTCTTC.

With respect to this clone: Other nucleotide sequences in the sample specify the same CDR3. This sequence joins TRBV28 and TRBJ2-3; no clear D. This CDR3 comprises 13 residues. Trimming shortened V by 7 bases and J by 2 bases, and 10 bases separated the two germline ends. CDR1 and CDR2 (germline): MDHEN, SYDVKM. The DNA of the CDR3 is TGTGCCAGCACTTCCAAACTCACAGATACGCAGTATTTT. This translates into CASTSKLTDTQYF.

This sequence joins TRBV6-1 and TRBJ1-2, with 12 bases matching TRBD1. The ends lost 1 base at V and 7 bases at J; junction bases unmatched: 4. This CDR3 is 15 amino acids long. CDR1 is MNHNS and CDR2 is SASEGT in the germline V gene. The CDR3 reads CASSEGGQGASGYTF. CDR3 nucleotide sequence: TGTGCCAGCAGTGAAGGGGGACAGGGGGCCTCTGGCTACACCTTC.

J is TRBJ2-7 and V is TRBV18; D ambiguous. Per the germline V gene, CDR1 is KGHSH and CDR2 is LQKENI. V lost 2 bases, J lost 1 base, and 9 bases lay in between. The CDR3 runs 14 residues. The CDR3: CASSPGSGSYEQYF. The CDR3 DNA reads TGTGCCAGCTCACCAGGGTCAGGTTCCTACGAGCAGTACTTC.

V usage is TRBV4-1 and J usage is TRBJ2-1, with D perhaps matching TRBD2 (5 bases). V lost 2 bases to trimming and J lost 0 bases, with 14 bases between them. The CDR3 consists of 17 residues. CDR1 is MGHRA, CDR2 YSYEKL, per germline. CDR3 nucleotides: TGCGCCAGCAGCCAACCTACGAGCGGTAGCTCCTACAATGAGCAGTTCTTC. Translation gives CASSQPTSGSSYNEQFF.

Only a few counts were recorded for this clone. The genes are TRBV4-1 and TRBJ2-7; TRBD2 might be the D (6 bases). CDR1 is MGHRA, CDR2 YSYEKL, per germline. The CDR3 spans 14 residues. V was clipped by 4 bases and J by 3 bases, with 13 bases between them. DNA of the CDR3: TGCGCCAGCAGCCGAGCGGAGGGCCTCTACGAGCAGTACTTC. Translating gives CASSRAEGLYEQYF.